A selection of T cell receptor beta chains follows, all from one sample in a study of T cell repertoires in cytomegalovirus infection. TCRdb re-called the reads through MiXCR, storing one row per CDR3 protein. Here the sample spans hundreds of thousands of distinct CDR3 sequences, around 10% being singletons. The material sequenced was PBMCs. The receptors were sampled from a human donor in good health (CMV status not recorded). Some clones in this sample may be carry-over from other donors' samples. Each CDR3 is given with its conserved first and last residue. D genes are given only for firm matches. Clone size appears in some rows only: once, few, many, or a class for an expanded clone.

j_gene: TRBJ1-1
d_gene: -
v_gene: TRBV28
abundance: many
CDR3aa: CASSLLGGAPEAFF
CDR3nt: TGTGCCAGCAGTTTATTAGGGGGGGCCCCTGAAGCTTTCTTT

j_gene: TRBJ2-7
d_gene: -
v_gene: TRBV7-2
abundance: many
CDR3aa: CASSLAVAASYEQYF
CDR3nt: TGTGCCAGCAGCTTAGCGGTCGCCGCCTCCTACGAGCAGTACTTC

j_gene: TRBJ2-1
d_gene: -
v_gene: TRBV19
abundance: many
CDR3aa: CASRRTTNNEQFF
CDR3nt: TGTGCCAGTAGGCGGACTACAAACAATGAGCAGTTCTTC

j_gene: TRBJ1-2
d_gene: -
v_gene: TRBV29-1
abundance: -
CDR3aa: CSVPTPNYGYTF
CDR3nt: TGCAGCGTCCCGACACCTAACTATGGCTACACCTTC

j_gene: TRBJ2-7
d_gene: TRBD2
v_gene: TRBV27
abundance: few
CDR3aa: CASSFGLAGGEQYF
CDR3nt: TGTGCCAGCAGTTTCGGACTAGCGGGGGGCGAGCAGTACTTC

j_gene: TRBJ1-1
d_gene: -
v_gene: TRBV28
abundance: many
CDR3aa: CASSPPEFSTEAFF
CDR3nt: TGTGCCAGCAGCCCCCCGGAGTTTAGTACTGAAGCTTTCTTT

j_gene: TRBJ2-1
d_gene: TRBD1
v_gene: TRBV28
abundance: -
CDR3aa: CASSLQVSRGPSSYNEQFF
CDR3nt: TGTGCCAGCAGCTTACAAGTTTCCAGGGGGCCGAGCTCCTACAATGAGCAGTTCTTC

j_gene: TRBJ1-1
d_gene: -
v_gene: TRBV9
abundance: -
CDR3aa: CASSAAGPTNTEAFF
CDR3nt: TGTGCCAGCAGCGCGGCGGGACCAACGAACACTGAAGCTTTCTTT

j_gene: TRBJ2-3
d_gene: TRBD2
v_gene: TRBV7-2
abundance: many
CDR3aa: CASRFTGLAGRDTQYF
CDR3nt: TGTGCCAGCAGATTCACGGGACTAGCGGGGAGAGATACGCAGTATTTT

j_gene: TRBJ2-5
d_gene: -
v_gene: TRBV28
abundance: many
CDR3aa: CASSFSSSGETQYF
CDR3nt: TGTGCCAGCAGTTTCTCCTCATCAGGCGAGACCCAGTACTTC

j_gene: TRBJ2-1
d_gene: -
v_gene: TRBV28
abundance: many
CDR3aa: CASLDHNRNEQFF
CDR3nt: TGTGCCAGCCTAGACCACAACCGCAATGAGCAGTTCTTC

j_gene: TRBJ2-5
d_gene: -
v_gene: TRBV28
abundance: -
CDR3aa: CASSLRELVETQYF
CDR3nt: TGTGCCAGCAGTTTGCGGGAATTAGTAGAGACCCAGTACTTC

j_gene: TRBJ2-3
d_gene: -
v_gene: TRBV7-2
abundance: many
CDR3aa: CASSTYTDTQYF
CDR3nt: TGTGCCAGCAGCACCTACACAGATACGCAGTATTTT

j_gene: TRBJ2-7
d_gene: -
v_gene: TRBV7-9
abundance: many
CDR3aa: CASSRGWGYEQYF
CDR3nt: TGTGCCAGCAGCCGTGGGTGGGGCTACGAGCAGTACTTC

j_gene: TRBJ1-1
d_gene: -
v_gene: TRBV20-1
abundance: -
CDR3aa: CSARVGVSVEAFF
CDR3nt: TGCAGTGCTAGAGTGGGGGTGAGCGTTGAAGCTTTCTTT

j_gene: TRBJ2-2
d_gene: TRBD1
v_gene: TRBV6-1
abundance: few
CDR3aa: CASRGDRGNTGELFF
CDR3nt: TGTGCCAGCAGAGGGGACAGGGGGAACACCGGGGAGCTGTTTTTT

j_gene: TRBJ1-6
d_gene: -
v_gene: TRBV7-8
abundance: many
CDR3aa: CASSAGNFVSYNSPLHF
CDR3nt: TGTGCCAGCAGCGCAGGGAACTTCGTCTCCTATAATTCACCCCTCCACTTT

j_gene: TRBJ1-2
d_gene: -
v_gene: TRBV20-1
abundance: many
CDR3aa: CSAREGEGRHGYTF
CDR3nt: TGCAGTGCTAGAGAGGGGGAAGGGAGGCATGGCTACACCTTC

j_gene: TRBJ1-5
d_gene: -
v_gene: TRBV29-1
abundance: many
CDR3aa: CSVSASVNQPQHF
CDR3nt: TGCAGCGTTTCTGCTTCAGTAAATCAGCCCCAGCATTTT

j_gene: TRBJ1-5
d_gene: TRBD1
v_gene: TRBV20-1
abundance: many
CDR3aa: CSARDSRQGSYQPQHF
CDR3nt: TGCAGTGCTAGAGATTCTCGACAGGGATCGTATCAGCCCCAGCATTTT

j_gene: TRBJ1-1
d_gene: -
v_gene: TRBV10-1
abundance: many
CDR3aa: CASSDKNTEAFF
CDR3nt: TGCGCCAGCAGTGACAAGAACACTGAAGCTTTCTTT

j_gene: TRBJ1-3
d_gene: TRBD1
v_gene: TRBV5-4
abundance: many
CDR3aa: CASSPAGQGFGNTIYF
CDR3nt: TGTGCCAGCAGCCCTGCCGGACAGGGATTTGGAAACACCATATATTTT

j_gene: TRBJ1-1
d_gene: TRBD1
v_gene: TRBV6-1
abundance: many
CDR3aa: CASSLQGGRAEAFF
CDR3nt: TGTGCCAGCAGTCTACAGGGGGGAAGAGCTGAAGCTTTCTTT

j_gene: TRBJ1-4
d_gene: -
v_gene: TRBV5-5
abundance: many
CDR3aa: CASSRGTANEKLFF
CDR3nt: TGTGCCAGCAGCCGAGGGACGGCTAATGAAAAACTGTTTTTT

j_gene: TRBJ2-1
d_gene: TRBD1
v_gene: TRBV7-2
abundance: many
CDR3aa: CASRDRYNEQFF
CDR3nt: TGTGCCAGCCGGGACAGGTACAATGAGCAGTTCTTC

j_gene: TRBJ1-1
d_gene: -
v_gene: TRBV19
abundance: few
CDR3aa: CASSLQVPDTEAFF
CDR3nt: TGTGCCAGTAGTTTACAGGTTCCGGACACTGAAGCTTTCTTT

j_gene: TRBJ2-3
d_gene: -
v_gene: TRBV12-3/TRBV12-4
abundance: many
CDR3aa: CASSFDRVTQYF
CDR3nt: TGTGCCAGCAGTTTCGACCGGGTTACGCAGTATTTT

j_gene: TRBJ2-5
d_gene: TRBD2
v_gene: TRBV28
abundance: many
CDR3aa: CASSGTSGETQYF
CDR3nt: TGTGCCAGCAGCGGAACTAGCGGCGAGACCCAGTACTTC

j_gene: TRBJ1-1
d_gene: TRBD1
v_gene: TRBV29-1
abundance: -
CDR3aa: CSGETGRQNTEAFF
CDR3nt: TGCAGCGGCGAGACAGGGAGGCAAAACACTGAAGCTTTCTTT

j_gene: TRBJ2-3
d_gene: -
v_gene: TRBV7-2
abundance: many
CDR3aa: CASSLAPSITDTQYF
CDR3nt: TGTGCCAGCAGCTTAGCGCCTTCAATCACAGATACGCAGTATTTT

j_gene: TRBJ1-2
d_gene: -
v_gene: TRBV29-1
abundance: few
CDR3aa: CSVDYPPGTYGYTF
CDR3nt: TGCAGCGTTGATTACCCCCCAGGGACGTATGGCTACACCTTC

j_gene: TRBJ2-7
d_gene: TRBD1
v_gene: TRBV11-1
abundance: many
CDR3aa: CASRHPGQGSYEQYF
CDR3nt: TGTGCCAGCAGGCACCCGGGACAGGGATCCTACGAGCAGTACTTC

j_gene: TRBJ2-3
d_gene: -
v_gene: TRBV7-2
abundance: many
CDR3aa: CASSPPGAGASTDTQYF
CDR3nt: TGTGCCAGCAGCCCACCCGGGGCAGGAGCTAGCACAGATACGCAGTATTTT

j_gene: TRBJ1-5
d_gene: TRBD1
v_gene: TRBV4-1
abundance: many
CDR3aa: CASSRTDRDDQPQHF
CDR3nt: TGCGCCAGCAGCCGAACGGACAGGGACGATCAGCCCCAGCATTTT

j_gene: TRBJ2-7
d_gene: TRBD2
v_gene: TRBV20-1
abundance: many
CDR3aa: CSARPGTSGEYEQYF
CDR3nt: TGCAGTGCTAGACCCGGGACTAGCGGGGAGTACGAGCAGTACTTC

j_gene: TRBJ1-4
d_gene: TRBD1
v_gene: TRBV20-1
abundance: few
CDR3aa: CSARAGGARWTNEKLFF
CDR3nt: TGCAGTGCGAGAGCAGGGGGCGCGAGGTGGACTAATGAAAAACTGTTTTTT

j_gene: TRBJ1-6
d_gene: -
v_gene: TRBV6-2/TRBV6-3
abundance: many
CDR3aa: CASSYTRDGYSPLHF
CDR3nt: TGTGCCAGCAGTTACACCCGGGACGGGTATTCACCCCTCCACTTT

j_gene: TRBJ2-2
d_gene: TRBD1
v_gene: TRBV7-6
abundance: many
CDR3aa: CASQGTGSTGELFF
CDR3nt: TGTGCGAGTCAGGGGACAGGGAGCACCGGGGAGCTGTTTTTT

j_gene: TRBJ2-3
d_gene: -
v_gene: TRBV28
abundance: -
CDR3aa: CASSIYAPGTDTQYF
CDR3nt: TGTGCCAGCAGCATATATGCTCCGGGCACAGATACGCAGTATTTT

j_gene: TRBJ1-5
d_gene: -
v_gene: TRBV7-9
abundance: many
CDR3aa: CASSLAGANQPQHF
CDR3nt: TGTGCCAGCAGCTTAGCAGGGGCCAATCAGCCCCAGCATTTT

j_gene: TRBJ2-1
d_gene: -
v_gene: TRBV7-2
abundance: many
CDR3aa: CASSPTGNEQFF
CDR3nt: TGTGCCAGCAGCCCAACTGGCAATGAGCAGTTCTTC

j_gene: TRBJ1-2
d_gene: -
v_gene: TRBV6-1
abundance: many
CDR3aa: CASSKGGGGYTF
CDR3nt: TGTGCCAGCAGTAAGGGGGGAGGTGGCTACACCTTC

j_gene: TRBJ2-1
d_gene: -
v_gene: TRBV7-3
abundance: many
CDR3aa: CASSPGDKYNEQFF
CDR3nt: TGTGCCAGCAGCCCGGGGGACAAATACAATGAGCAGTTCTTC

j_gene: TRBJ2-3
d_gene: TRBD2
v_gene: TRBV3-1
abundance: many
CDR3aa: CASRRLAGSTDTQYF
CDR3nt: TGTGCCAGCAGGCGACTAGCGGGGAGCACAGATACGCAGTATTTT

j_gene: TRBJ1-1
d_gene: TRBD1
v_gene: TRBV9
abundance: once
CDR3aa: CASSVFQGGTEAFF
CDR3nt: TGTGCCAGCAGCGTATTTCAGGGGGGCACTGAAGCTTTCTTT

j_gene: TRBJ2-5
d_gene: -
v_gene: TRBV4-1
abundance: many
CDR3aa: CASRDVQETQYF
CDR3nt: TGCGCCAGCAGGGACGTCCAAGAGACCCAGTACTTC

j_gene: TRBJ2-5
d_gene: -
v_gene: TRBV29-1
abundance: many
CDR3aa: CSVGRRETQYF
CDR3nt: TGCAGCGTTGGCAGGAGAGAGACCCAGTACTTC

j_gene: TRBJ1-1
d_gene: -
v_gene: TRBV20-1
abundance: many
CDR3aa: CSARDHQRNTEAFF
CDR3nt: TGCAGTGCTAGAGATCATCAGCGGAACACTGAAGCTTTCTTT

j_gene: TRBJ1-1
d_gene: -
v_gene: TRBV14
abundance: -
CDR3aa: CASSHQGIANTEAFF
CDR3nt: TGTGCCAGCAGCCACCAGGGTATTGCGAACACTGAAGCTTTCTTT

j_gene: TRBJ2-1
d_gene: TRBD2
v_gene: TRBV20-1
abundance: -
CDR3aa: CSARVRGGAPVDEQFF
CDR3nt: TGCAGTGCTAGAGTTCGCGGGGGGGCGCCAGTGGATGAGCAGTTCTTC

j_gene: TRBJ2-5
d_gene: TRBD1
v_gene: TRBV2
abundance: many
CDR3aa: CASSPLQGIQETQYF
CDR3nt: TGTGCCAGCAGTCCACTACAGGGGATACAAGAGACCCAGTACTTC

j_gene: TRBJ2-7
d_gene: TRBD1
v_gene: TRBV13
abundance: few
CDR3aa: CASSFPGTVLNSEQYF
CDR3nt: TGTGCCAGCAGCTTTCCCGGGACAGTCCTAAATTCCGAGCAGTACTTC

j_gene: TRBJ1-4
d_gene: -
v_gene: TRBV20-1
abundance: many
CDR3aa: CSAGMTVPTEKLFF
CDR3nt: TGCAGTGCTGGAATGACTGTCCCTACTGAAAAACTGTTTTTT

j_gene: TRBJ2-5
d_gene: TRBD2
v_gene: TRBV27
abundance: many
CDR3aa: CASSGGGRQQETQYF
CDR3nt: TGTGCCAGCAGTGGCGGGGGGCGGCAACAAGAGACCCAGTACTTC

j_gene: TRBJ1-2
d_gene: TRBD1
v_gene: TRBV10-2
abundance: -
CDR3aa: CASSVGDSSRLSYGYTF
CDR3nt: TGCGCCAGCAGTGTGGGGGACAGTTCAAGGCTTAGCTATGGCTACACCTTC

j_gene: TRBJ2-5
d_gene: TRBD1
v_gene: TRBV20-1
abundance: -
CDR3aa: CSASRDRGFRETQYF
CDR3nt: TGCAGTGCTAGCCGGGACAGGGGATTTCGGGAGACCCAGTACTTC

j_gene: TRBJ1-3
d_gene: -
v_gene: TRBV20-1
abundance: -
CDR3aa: CSARRGASSGNTIYF
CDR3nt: TGCAGTGCTAGACGGGGGGCTAGCTCTGGAAACACCATATATTTT